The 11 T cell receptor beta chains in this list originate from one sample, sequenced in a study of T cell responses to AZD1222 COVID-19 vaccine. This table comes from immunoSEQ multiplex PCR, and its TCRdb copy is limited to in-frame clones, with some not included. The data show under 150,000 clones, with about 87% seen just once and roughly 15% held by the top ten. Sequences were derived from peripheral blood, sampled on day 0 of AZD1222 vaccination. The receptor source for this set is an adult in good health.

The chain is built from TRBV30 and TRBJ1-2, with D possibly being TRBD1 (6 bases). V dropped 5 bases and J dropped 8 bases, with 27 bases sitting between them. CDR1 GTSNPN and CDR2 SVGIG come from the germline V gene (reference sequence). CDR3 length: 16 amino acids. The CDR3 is CAWSLGGGGGAWGYTF. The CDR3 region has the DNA TGTGCCTGGTCCCTCGGGGGTGGAGGGGGTGCCTGGGGCTACACCTTC. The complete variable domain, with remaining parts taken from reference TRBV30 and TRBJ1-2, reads SQTIHQWPATLVQPVGSPLSLECTVEGTSNPNLYWYRQAAGRGLQLLFYSVGIGQISSEVPQNLSASRPQDRQFILSSKKLLLSDSGFYLCAWSLGGGGGAWGYTFGSGTRLTVV.

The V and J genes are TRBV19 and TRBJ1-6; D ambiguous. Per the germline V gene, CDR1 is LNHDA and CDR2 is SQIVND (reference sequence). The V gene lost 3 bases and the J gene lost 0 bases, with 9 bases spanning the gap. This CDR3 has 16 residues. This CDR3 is CASSIKSSSYNSPLHF. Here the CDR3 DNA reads TGTGCCAGTAGTATTAAGTCGAGCTCCTATAATTCACCCCTCCACTTT.

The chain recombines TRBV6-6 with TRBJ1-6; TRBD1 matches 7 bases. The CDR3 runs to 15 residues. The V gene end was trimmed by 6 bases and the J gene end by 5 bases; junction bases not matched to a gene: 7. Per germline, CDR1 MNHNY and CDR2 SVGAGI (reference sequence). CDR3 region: CASSHRGQNNSPLHF. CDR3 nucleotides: TGTGCCAGCAGCCACCGGGGACAGAATAATTCACCCCTCCACTTT.

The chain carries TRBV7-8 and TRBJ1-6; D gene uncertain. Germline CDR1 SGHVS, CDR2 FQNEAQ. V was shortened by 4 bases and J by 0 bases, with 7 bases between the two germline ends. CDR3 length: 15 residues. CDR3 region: CASSSSSSYNSPLHF. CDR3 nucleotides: TGTGCCAGCAGCTCCTCAAGCTCCTATAATTCACCCCTCCACTTT. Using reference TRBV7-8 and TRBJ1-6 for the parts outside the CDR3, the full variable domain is GAGVSQSPRYKVAKRGQDVALRCDPISGHVSLFWYQQALGQGPEFLTYFQNEAQLDKSGLPSDRFFAERPEGSVSTLKIQRTQQEDSAVYLCASSSSSSYNSPLHFGNGTRLTVT.

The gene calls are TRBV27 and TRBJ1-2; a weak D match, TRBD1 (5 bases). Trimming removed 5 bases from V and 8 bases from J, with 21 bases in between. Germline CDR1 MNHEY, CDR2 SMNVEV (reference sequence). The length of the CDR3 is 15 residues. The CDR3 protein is CASSPYRGVTGGYTF. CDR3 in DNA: TGTGCCAGCAGTCCCTATCGGGGGGTCACTGGGGGCTACACCTTC.

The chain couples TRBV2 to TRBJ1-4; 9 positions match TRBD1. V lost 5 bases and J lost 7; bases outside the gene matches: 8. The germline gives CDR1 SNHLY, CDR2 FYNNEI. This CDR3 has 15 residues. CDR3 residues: CASSPRTGEVEKLFF. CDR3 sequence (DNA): TGTGCCAGCAGTCCCCGGACAGGGGAGGTTGAAAAACTGTTTTTT.

CDR3 coding DNA: TGTGCCAGCAGTGCCGCCGTCGATTCCAATCAGCCCCAGCATTTT. It translates to CASSAAVDSNQPQHF. V gene TRBV6-2 or TRBV6-3 combines with J gene TRBJ1-5; D ambiguous. This CDR3 has 15 amino acids. Germline CDR1 MNHEY, CDR2 SVGEGT. The V gene lost 5 bases and the J gene lost 3 bases, with 14 bases spanning the gap.

CDR3 protein: CASSQGRGIIYGYTF. CDR3 coding DNA: TGTGCCAGCAGCCAAGGAAGAGGGATTATTTATGGCTACACCTTC. The genes are TRBV3-1 (or the pseudogene TRBV3-2) and TRBJ1-2; D is undetermined. The V gene lost 1 base and the J gene lost 5 bases, with 14 bases spanning the gap. CDR1 is LGHDT and CDR2 is YNNKEL in the germline V gene (reference sequence). This CDR3 spans 15 amino acids.

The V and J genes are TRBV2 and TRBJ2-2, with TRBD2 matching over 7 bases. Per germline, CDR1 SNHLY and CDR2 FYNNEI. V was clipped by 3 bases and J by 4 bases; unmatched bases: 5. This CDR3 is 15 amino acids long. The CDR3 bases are TGTGCCAGCAGTGAGGGGGGGAGAGGCACCGGGGAGCTGTTTTTT. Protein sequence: CASSEGGRGTGELFF.

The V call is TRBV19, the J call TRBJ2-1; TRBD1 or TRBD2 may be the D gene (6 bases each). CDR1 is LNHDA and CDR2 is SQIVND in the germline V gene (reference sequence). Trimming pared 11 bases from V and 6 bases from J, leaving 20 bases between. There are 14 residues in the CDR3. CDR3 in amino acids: CAAGRQGTANEQFF. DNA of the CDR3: TGTGCCGCAGGGAGGCAGGGGACGGCCAATGAGCAGTTCTTC.

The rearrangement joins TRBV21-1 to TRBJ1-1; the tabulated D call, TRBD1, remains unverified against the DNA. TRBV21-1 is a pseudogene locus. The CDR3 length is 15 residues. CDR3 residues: CASSKEGGREDEAFF. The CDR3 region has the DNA TGTGCCAGCAGCAAAGAAGGGGGTAGGGAAGATGAAGCTTTCTTT.